This entry is about one T cell receptor beta chain. The data were obtained in a study of Ad26.COV2.S vaccination and SARS-CoV-2 variants. About the research overall: A participant enrolled in the COV1001 Ad26.COV2.S trial arm provided the sample. Recipients of Ad26.COV2.S got it intramuscularly, once or twice 56 days apart.

Germline V CDR1 and CDR2: MGHRA, YSYEKL. The V end was cut by 0 bases, the J end by 9 bases, with 12 bases between. CDR3 length: 15 residues. Here immunoSEQ multiplex PCR was the method, and the copy in TCRdb shows in-frame clones only, minus some. The table records over 400,000 clones, 92% of them present only once. Documented treatment: around 19 received Ad26.COV2.S at low or high dose, single or two shots; several received placebo; per-sample allocation not given. It was on day 63 after the first vaccine or placebo injection that samples were taken. An adult of 18-55 years in Boston served as donor. The vaccine delivered Wuhan-strain SARS-CoV-2 spike through an Ad26 vector.

The source was peripheral blood, collected in a trial of Ad26.COV2.S vaccine versus placebo. The V gene is TRBV4-1, the J gene TRBJ1-6, with a possible D match to TRBD1 (6 bases). This sequence originates from a person between 18 and 60 years old who received the Ad26.COV2.S COVID-19 vaccine or a placebo. The CDR3 nucleotides read TGCGCCAGCAGCCAAGACCTACAGGGAACTTCACCCCTCCACTTT. The encoded protein is CASSQDLQGTSPLHF.